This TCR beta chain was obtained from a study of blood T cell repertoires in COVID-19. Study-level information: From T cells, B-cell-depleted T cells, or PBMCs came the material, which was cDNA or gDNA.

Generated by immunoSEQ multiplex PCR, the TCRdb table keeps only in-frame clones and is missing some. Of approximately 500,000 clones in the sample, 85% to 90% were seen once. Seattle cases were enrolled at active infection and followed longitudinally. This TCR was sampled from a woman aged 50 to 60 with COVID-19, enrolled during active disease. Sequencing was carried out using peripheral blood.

The CDR3, as DNA: TGTGCCATCAGTGCCGGGACTAGCGGGGGGTACACAGATACGCAGTATTTT. This gives the protein CAISAGTSGGYTDTQYF. The J gene is TRBJ2-3, the V gene TRBV10-3, with 15 positions matching TRBD2. There are 17 residues in the CDR3. Germline CDR1 reads ENHRY; CDR2 reads SYGVKD. V dropped 4 bases and J dropped 2; count of bases not matched to a gene: 4.